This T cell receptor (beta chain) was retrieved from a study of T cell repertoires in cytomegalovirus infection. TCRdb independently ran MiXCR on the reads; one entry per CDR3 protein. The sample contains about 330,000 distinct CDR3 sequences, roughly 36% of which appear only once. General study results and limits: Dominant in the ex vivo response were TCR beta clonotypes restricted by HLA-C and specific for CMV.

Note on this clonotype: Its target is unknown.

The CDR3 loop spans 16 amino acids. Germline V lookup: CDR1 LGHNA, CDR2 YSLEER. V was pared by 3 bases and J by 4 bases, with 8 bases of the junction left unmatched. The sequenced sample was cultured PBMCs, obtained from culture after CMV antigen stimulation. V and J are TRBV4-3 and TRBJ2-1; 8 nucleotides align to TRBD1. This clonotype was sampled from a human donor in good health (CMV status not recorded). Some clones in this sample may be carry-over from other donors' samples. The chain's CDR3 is CASSQGAGGEYNEQFF. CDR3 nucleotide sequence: TGCGCCAGCAGCCAGGGCGCAGGGGGCGAATACAATGAGCAGTTCTTC.